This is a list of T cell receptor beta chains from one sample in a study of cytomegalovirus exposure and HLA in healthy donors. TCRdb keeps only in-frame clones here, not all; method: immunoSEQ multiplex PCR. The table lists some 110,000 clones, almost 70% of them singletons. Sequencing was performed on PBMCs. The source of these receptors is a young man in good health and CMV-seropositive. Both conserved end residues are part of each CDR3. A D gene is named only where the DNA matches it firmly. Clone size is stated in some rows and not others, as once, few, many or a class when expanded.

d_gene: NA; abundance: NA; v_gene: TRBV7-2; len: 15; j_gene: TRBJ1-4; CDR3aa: CASSPQGSTNEKLFF; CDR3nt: TGTGCCAGCAGCCCCCAGGGTTCAACTAATGAAAAACTGTTTTTT
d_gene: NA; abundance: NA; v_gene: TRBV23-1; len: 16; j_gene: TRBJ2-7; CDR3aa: CASSPPAAVGAYEQYF; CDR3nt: TGCGCCAGCAGCCCACCTGCGGCAGTCGGGGCCTACGAGCAGTACTTC
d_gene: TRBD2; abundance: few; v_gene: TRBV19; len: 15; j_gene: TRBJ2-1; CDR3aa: CASTVLAGEGNEQFF; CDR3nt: TGTGCCAGTACCGTACTAGCGGGAGAGGGCAATGAGCAGTTCTTC
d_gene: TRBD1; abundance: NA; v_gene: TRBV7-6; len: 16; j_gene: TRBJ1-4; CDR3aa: CASSLADRGTNEKLFF; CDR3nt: TGTGCCAGCAGCTTAGCGGACAGGGGTACTAATGAAAAACTGTTTTTT
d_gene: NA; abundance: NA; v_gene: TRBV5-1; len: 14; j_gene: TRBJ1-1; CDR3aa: CASTGVGLNTEAFF; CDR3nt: TGCGCCAGCACGGGAGTAGGGTTAAACACTGAAGCTTTCTTT
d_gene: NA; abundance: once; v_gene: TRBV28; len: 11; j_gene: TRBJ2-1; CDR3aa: CASSLRGEQFF; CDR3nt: TGTGCCAGTAGTTTAAGGGGTGAGCAGTTCTTC
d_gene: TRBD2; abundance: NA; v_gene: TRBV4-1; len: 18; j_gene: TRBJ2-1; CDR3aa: CASRPIFGSGLAYNEQFF; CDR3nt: TGCGCCAGCAGACCAATATTCGGGTCGGGACTAGCCTACAATGAGCAGTTCTTC
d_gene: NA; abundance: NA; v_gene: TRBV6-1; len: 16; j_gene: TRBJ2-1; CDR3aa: CASSATSGGASDEQFF; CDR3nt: TGTGCCAGCAGTGCTACTAGTGGGGGGGCCAGCGATGAGCAGTTCTTC
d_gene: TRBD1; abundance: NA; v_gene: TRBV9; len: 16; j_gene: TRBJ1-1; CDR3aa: CASSASRDRGNTEAFF; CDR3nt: TGTGCCAGCAGCGCGTCCCGGGACAGGGGCAACACTGAAGCTTTCTTT
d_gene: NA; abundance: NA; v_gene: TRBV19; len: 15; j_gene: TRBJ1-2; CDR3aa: CASSFRQATNYGYTF; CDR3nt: TGTGCCAGTAGTTTTCGACAGGCGACTAACTATGGCTACACCTTC
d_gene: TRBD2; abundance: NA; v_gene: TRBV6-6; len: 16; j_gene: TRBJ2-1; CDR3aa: CASRLIAGPGAHEQFF; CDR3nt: TGTGCCAGCAGATTGATAGCGGGACCCGGGGCGCATGAGCAGTTCTTC
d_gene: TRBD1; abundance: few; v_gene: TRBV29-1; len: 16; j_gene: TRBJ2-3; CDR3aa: CSVEDRTGTSTDTQYF; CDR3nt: TGCAGCGTTGAAGACCGGACAGGGACTAGCACAGATACGCAGTATTTT
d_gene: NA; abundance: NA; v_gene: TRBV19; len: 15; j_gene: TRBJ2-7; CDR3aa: CASSIPGEASYEQYF; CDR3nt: TGTGCCAGTAGTATCCCAGGGGAAGCATCCTACGAGCAGTACTTC
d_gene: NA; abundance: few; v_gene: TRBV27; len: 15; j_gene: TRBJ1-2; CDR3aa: CASSPRGGNNYGYTF; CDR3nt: TGTGCCAGCAGTCCCCGGGGAGGGAATAACTATGGCTACACCTTC
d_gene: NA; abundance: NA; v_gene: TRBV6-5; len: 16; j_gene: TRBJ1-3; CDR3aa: CASSYSRLPPGNTIYF; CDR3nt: TGTGCCAGCAGTTACTCGAGGCTTCCCCCTGGAAACACCATATATTTT
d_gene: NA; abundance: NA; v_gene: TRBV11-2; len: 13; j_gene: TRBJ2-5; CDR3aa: CASSLPGQETQYF; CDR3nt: TGTGCCAGCAGCTTGCCGGGACAAGAGACCCAGTACTTC
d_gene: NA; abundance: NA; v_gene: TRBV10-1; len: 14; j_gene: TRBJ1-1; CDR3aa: CASRPQEMNTEAFF; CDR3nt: TGCGCCAGCAGACCACAGGAAATGAACACTGAAGCTTTCTTT
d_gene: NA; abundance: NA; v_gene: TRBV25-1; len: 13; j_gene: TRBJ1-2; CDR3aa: CASSEGAGYGYTF; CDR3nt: TGTGCCAGCAGTGAGGGCGCGGGTTATGGCTACACCTTC
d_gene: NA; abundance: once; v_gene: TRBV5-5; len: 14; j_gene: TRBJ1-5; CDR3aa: CASSLFSGNQPQHF; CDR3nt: TGTGCCAGCAGCTTATTCTCCGGGAATCAGCCCCAGCATTTT
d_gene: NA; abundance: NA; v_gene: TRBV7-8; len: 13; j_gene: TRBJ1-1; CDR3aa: CASSLEPNTEAFF; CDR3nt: TGTGCCAGCAGCTTAGAGCCCAACACTGAAGCTTTCTTT
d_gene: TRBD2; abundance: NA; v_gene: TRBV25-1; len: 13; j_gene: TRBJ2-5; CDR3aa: CATGLANWETQYF; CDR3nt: TGTGCCACGGGACTAGCGAACTGGGAGACCCAGTACTTC
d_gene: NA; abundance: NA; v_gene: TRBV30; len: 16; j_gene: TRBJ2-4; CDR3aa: CAWSMGQSLAKNIQYF; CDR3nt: TGTGCCTGGAGTATGGGGCAGTCACTAGCCAAAAACATTCAGTACTTC
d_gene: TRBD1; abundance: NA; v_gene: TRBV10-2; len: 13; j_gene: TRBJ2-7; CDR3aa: CASSSGGTYEQYF; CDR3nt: TGCGCCAGCAGTTCAGGGGGCACCTACGAGCAGTACTTC
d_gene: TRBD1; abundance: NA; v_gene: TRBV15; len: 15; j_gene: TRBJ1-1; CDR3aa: CATSRAQGANTEAFF; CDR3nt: TGTGCCACCAGCAGAGCCCAGGGGGCAAACACTGAAGCTTTCTTT
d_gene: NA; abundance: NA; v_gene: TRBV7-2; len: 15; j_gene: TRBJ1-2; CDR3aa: CASSYRGGVQYGYTF; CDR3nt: TGTGCCAGCAGCTATCGGGGGGGTGTTCAGTATGGCTACACCTTC
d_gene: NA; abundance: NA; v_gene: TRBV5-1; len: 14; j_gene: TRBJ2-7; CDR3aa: CASSLDTGSYEQYF; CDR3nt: TGCGCCAGCAGCTTGGACACAGGGTCCTACGAGCAGTACTTC
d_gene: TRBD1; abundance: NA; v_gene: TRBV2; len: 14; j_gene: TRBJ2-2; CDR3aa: CASRTDRVTGELFF; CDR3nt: TGTGCCAGCAGAACGGACAGGGTCACCGGGGAGCTGTTTTTT
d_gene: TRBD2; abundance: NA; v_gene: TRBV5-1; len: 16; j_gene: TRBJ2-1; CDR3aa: CASSPRLAGGPSEQFF; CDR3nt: TGCGCCAGCAGCCCCCGACTAGCGGGGGGGCCCAGTGAGCAGTTCTTC
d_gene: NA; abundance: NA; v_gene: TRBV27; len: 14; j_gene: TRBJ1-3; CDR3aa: CASRDFQSGNTIYF; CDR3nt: TGTGCCAGCCGGGACTTCCAATCTGGAAACACCATATATTTT
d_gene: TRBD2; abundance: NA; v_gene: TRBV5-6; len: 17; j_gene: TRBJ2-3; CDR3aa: CASSFRGLAGGRDTQYF; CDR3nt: TGTGCCAGCAGCTTCAGAGGACTAGCGGGGGGGCGGGATACGCAGTATTTT
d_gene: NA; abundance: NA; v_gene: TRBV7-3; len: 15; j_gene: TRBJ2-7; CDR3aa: CASSTDTGFSYEQYF; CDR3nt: TGTGCCAGCAGTACTGACACTGGATTTTCCTACGAGCAGTACTTC
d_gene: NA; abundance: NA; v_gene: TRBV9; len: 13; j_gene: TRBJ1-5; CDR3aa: CASSGGRNQPQHF; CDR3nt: TGTGCCAGCAGCGGGGGGCGCAATCAGCCCCAGCATTTT
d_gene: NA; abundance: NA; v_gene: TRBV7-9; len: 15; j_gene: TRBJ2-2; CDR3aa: CASSLGTLNTGELFF; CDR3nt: TGTGCCAGCAGCTTAGGGACTCTGAACACCGGGGAGCTGTTTTTT
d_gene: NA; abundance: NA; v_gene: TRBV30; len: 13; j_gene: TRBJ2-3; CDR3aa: CAWSVTREGGQYF; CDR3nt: TGTGCCTGGAGTGTAACGCGGGAAGGTGGGCAGTATTTT
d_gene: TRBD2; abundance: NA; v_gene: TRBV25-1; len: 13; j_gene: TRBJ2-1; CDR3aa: CASSGTSGRIEFF; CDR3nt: TGTGCCAGCAGCGGAACTAGCGGGCGGATAGAGTTCTTC
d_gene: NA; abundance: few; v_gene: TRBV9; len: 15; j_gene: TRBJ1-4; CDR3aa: CASSATTGLEEKLFF; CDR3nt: TGTGCCAGCAGCGCCACGACAGGATTGGAAGAAAAACTGTTTTTT
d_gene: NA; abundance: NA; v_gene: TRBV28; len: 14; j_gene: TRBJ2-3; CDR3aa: CASSLIQGTDTQYF; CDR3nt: TGTGCCAGCAGTTTAATACAGGGCACAGATACGCAGTATTTT
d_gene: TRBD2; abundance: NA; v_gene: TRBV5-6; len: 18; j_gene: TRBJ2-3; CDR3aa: CASSLWGKTSGRTDTQYF; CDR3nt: TGTGCCAGCAGCTTGTGGGGAAAGACTAGCGGGCGCACAGATACGCAGTATTTT
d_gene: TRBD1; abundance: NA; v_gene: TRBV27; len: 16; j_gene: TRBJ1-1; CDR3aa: CASSLGTGLMNTEAFF; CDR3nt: TGTGCCAGCAGTCTCGGGACAGGATTAATGAACACTGAAGCTTTCTTT
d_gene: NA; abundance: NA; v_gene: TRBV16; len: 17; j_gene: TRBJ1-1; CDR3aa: CASSQLYRVGVTDEAFF; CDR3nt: TGTGCCAGCAGCCAATTGTACAGGGTCGGGGTAACGGATGAAGCTTTCTTT
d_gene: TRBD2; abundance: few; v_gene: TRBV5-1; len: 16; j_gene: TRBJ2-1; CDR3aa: CASSLGGTSGSNEQFF; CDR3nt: TGCGCCAGCAGCTTGGGCGGGACTAGCGGGAGCAATGAGCAGTTCTTC
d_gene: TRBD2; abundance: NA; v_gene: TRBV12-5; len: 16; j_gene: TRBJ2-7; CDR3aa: CASGLVMQRGVYEQYF; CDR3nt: TGTGCTAGTGGTTTGGTAATGCAGCGGGGGGTATACGAGCAGTACTTC
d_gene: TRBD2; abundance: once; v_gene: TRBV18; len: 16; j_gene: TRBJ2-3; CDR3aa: CASSPLSGRAKDTQYF; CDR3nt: TGTGCCAGCTCACCACTTAGCGGGAGGGCCAAAGATACGCAGTATTTT
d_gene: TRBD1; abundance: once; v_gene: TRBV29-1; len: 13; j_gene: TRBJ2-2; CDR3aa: CSGGQENTGELFF; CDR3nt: TGCAGCGGCGGACAGGAGAACACCGGGGAGCTGTTTTTT
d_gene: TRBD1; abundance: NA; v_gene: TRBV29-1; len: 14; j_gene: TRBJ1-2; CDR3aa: CSVEGTGGDYGYTF; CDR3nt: TGCAGCGTTGAAGGGACAGGGGGCGATTATGGCTACACCTTC
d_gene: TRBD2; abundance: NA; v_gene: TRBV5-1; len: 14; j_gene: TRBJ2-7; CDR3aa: CASSLEPGRGEQYF; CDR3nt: TGCGCCAGCAGCTTGGAACCGGGGCGGGGGGAGCAGTACTTC
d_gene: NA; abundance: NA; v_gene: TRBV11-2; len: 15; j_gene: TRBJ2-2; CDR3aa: CASRHLEFYTGELFF; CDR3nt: TGTGCCAGCAGACATCTAGAATTTTACACCGGGGAGCTGTTTTTT
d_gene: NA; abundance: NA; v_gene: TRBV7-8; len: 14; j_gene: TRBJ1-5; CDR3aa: CASRERESNQPQHF; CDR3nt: TGTGCCAGCAGAGAGAGGGAATCCAATCAGCCCCAGCATTTT
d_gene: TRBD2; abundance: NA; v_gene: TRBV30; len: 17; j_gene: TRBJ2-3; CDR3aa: CAWSRGTLAVRTDTQYF; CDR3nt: TGTGCCTGGAGTCGGGGGACTCTAGCGGTGCGCACAGATACGCAGTATTTT
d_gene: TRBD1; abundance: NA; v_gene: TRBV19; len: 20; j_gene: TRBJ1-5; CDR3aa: CASSNPLGQGAGVGNQPQHF; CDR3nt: TGTGCCAGTAGTAACCCCTTGGGACAGGGGGCTGGGGTTGGCAATCAGCCCCAGCATTTT
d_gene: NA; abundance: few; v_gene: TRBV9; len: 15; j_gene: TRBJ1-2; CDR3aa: CASSVESGANYGYTF; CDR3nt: TGTGCCAGCAGCGTAGAGAGTGGAGCTAACTATGGCTACACCTTC
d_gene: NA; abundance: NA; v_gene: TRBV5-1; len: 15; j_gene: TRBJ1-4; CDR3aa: CASSLGQGFNEKLFF; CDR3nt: TGCGCCAGCAGCCTGGGGCAGGGATTTAATGAAAAACTGTTTTTT
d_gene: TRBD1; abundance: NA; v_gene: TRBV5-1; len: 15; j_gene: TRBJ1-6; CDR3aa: CASSLGQGAHSPLHF; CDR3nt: TGCGCCAGCAGCTTGGGACAGGGGGCACATTCACCCCTCCACTTT
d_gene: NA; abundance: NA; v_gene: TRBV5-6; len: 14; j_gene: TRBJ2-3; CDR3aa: CASSLVLFTDTQYF; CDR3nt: TGTGCCAGCAGCTTGGTACTATTCACAGATACGCAGTATTTT
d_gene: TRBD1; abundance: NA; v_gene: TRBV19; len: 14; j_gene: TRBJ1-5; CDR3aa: CASSISGGVQPQHF; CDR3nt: TGTGCCAGTAGTATATCAGGGGGTGTTCAGCCCCAGCATTTT
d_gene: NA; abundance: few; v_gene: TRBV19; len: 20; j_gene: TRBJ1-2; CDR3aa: CASKVERGLDQHPQKNDYTF; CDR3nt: TGTGCCAGTAAGGTTGAAAGGGGATTGGATCAGCACCCCCAAAAGAATGACTACACCTTC
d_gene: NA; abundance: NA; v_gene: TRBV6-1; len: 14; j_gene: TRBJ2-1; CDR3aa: CASRPWTNYNEQFF; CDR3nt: TGTGCCAGCAGACCATGGACTAACTACAATGAGCAGTTCTTC
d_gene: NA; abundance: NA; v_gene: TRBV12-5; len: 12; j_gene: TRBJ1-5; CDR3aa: CASGSGDQPQHF; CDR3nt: TGTGCTAGTGGTTCAGGGGATCAGCCCCAGCATTTT